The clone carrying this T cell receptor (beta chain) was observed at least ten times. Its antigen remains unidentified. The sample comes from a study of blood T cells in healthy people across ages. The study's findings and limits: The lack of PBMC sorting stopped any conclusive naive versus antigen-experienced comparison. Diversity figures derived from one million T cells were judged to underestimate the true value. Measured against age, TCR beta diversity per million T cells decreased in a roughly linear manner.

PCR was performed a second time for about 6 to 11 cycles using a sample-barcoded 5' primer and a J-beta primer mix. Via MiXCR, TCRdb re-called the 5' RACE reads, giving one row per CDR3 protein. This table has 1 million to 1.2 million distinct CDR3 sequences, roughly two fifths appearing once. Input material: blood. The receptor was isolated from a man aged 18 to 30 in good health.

CDR3 amino acids: CASTTYRGANNYGYTF. CDR3 nucleotides: TGTGCCAGCACCACCTATAGGGGAGCAAATAACTATGGCTACACCTTC. J is TRBJ1-2 and V is TRBV7-2; a possible D gene is TRBD1 (5 bases). The V gene's germline CDR1 is SGHTA and CDR2 FQGNSA. The length of the CDR3 is 16 residues. V lost 7 bases, J lost 1 base, and 19 bases lay in between.